Listed here are 19 T cell receptor beta chains from one sample, sequenced in a study of cytomegalovirus exposure and HLA in healthy donors. The primer mix had 60 Vbeta and 13 Jbeta primers. Profiled with immunoSEQ multiplex PCR; TCRdb holds only in-frame clones, not every one. There are 100,000 to 120,000 clones in the sample; over 65% occur only once, and approximately 1.3% lies in the top ten. The specimen sequenced was PBMCs. These TCRs come from a woman aged 25 to 39 in good health and CMV-seronegative.

This chain connects TRBV15 to TRBJ2-4, with TRBD2 matching over 11 bases. Germline V lookup: CDR1 LNHNV, CDR2 YYDKDF (reference sequence). The CDR3 length is 20 residues. J lost 1 base, V lost 5 bases, and 16 bases had no gene match. This chain's CDR3 is CATSSPPPSGRSEAKNIQYF. The CDR3 nucleotides read TGTGCCACCAGCTCCCCCCCGCCTAGCGGGAGGAGTGAGGCCAAAAACATTCAGTACTTC.

The chain is built from TRBV6-1 and TRBJ2-5; D call uncertain. This CDR3 region has 12 residues. In germline, CDR1 is MNHNS, CDR2 SASEGT. The V end lost 5 bases, the J end lost 4 bases, and 8 bases lay between the germline ends. The CDR3, as DNA: TGTGCCAGCAGTCAAGGCGGAGAGACCCAGTACTTC. It codes for CASSQGGETQYF.

The chain is built from TRBV14 and TRBJ1-1, with 10 positions matching TRBD1. V gave up 4 bases and J gave up 6 bases; unmatched junction bases: 5. This CDR3 comprises 14 residues. Germline V gene data show CDR1 as SGHDN and CDR2 as FVKESK. CDR3 coding DNA: TGTGCCAGCAGCCTCCCCGGGACAGGGGCTGAAGCTTTCTTT. This codes for CASSLPGTGAEAFF.

V is TRBV10-3 and J is TRBJ2-3; 9 bases are a match to TRBD2. Germline-derived CDR1 and CDR2 are ENHRY and SYGVKD. The ends lost 3 bases at V and 6 bases at J; junction bases unmatched: 10. The CDR3 is 16 amino acids. The DNA for the CDR3 is TGTGCCATCAGTGATGGAGTAGCGGGAGTGATGGATACGCAGTATTTT. The encoded protein is CAISDGVAGVMDTQYF.

This clone was recorded a few times. The genes are TRBV6-1 and TRBJ1-1, with D uncertain. Per the germline V gene, CDR1 is MNHNS and CDR2 is SASEGT. CDR3 length equals 14 residues. V gave up 2 bases and J gave up 3 bases, with 10 bases separating them. The CDR3 DNA reads as TGTGCCAGCAGTGAATTTACACCCGACACTGAAGCTTTCTTT. Its translation: CASSEFTPDTEAFF.

This clone has just a few counts. CDR3 nucleotides: TGTGCCAGCAGTTTCTTCAATGAGCAGTTCTTC. Translation gives CASSFFNEQFF. The chain employs TRBV28 and TRBJ2-1; D is ambiguous. Trimming took 3 bases from V and 6 from J, leaving 3 bases between them. The CDR3 spans 11 residues. Per germline, CDR1 MDHEN and CDR2 SYDVKM.

The V gene is TRBV29-1, the J gene TRBJ2-2; D may be TRBD2 (6 bases). In germline, CDR1 is SQVTM, CDR2 ANQGSEA. This CDR3 has 12 amino acids. CDR3 loop: CGAAGNTGELFF. CDR3 DNA: TGCGGGGCGGCGGGAAACACCGGGGAGCTGTTTTTT.

The DNA for the CDR3 is TGTGCCAGCAGCTCTGACAGGGAAATAGGTCAGCCCCAGCATTTT. It translates to CASSSDREIGQPQHF. This chain joins TRBV5-4 and TRBJ1-5; 7 bases match TRBD1. Looked up from germline, CDR1 is SGHNT and CDR2 is YYREEE (reference sequence). The CDR3 sequence is 15 residues long. V lost 3 bases to trimming and J lost 6 bases; unmatched junction nucleotides: 9.

The CDR3 reads CASGQPGSRTDTQYF. In DNA form, the CDR3 reads TGTGCCAGCGGACAACCAGGGTCTCGCACAGATACGCAGTATTTT. V and J are TRBV28 and TRBJ2-3, with D maybe TRBD1 (5 bases). The CDR3 spans 15 residues. The V and J ends lost 8 bases and 1 base respectively, with 16 bases between them. Germline-derived CDR1 and CDR2 are MDHEN and SYDVKM. Using reference TRBV28 and TRBJ2-3 for the parts outside the CDR3, the full variable domain is DVKVTQSSRYLVKRTGEKVFLECVQDMDHENMFWYRQDPGLGLRLIYFSYDVKMKEKGDIPEGYSVSREKKERFSLILESASTNQTSMYLCASGQPGSRTDTQYFGPGTRLTVL.

This clone turned up a few times. The rearrangement uses TRBV27 and TRBJ1-2, with D possibly TRBD1 on 5 matching bases. Trimming pared 6 bases from V and 8 bases from J, leaving 22 bases between. This CDR3 is built from 15 residues. Germline CDR1 and CDR2: MNHEY and SMNVEV (reference sequence). CDR3 bases: TGTGCCAGCAGACCAGCCGGGTTATCAGGGAGGGGCTACACCTTC. Translation gives CASRPAGLSGRGYTF.

V is TRBV6-5 and J is TRBJ2-5; D is possibly TRBD2 (5 bases). Between the trimmed V and J ends, which lost 6 bases and 5 bases, there was a span of 10 bases. The germline CDR1 and CDR2 sequences are MNHEY and SVGAGI. This CDR3 comprises 12 residues. The chain's CDR3 is CASSTRGETQYF. CDR3 nucleotide sequence: TGTGCCAGCAGCACCAGAGGGGAGACCCAGTACTTC.

V usage is TRBV5-1 and J usage is TRBJ2-1; 13 nucleotides match TRBD2. This CDR3 region has 19 residues. The junction had 10 bases not matched to a gene; V was cut back by 4 bases and J by 0 bases. Looked up from germline, CDR1 is SGHRS and CDR2 is YFSETQ. The CDR3 coding sequence is TGCGCCAGCAGCGCGGCCGGGACTAGCGGGGTGAGCTCCTACAATGAGCAGTTCTTC. Encoded protein: CASSAAGTSGVSSYNEQFF.

There are a few counts of this clone. The chain couples TRBV19 to TRBJ1-5; 7 nucleotides match TRBD1. The CDR3 spans 12 residues. Germline loops: CDR1 LNHDA, CDR2 SQIVND (reference sequence). Germline trimming cut 9 bases from V and 5 bases from J; bases unmatched to any gene: 4. Here the CDR3 reads CASQGGYQPQHF. The CDR3 nucleotides read TGTGCCAGCCAGGGGGGTTATCAGCCCCAGCATTTT.

This clone was observed a handful of times. The chain employs TRBV30 and TRBJ2-7; 7 bases are shared with TRBD1. V trimming: 4 bases; J trimming: 3 bases; junction bases outside the gene matches: 6. This CDR3 comprises 13 residues. Germline lookup yields CDR1 GTSNPN and CDR2 SVGIG (reference sequence). The CDR3 reads CAWNRDRLYEQYF. The CDR3 DNA sequence: TGTGCCTGGAATCGGGACAGACTCTACGAGCAGTACTTC.

This clone was observed a single time. This chain connects TRBV30 to TRBJ2-3; TRBD2 matches 9 bases. There are 14 residues in the CDR3. The ends lost 8 bases at V and 4 bases at J; junction bases unmatched: 10. Germline V lookup: CDR1 GTSNPN, CDR2 SVGIG (reference sequence). CDR3 residues: CAAGVAGAADTQYF. The CDR3, as DNA: TGTGCCGCGGGCGTAGCGGGAGCAGCAGATACGCAGTATTTT.

CDR3 residues: CASSQEPNNREWGYTF. For the CDR3, the DNA is TGTGCCAGCAGCCAAGAACCCAACAACAGGGAGTGGGGCTACACCTTC. V gene TRBV4-2 combines with J gene TRBJ1-2, with D possibly matching TRBD1 (6 bases). The germline V and J ends were trimmed by 0 bases and 8 bases, with 19 bases remaining between them. Germline CDR1 is LGHNA and CDR2 is YNFKEQ. This CDR3 has 16 residues.

This chain uses TRBV6-4 with TRBJ2-2; D unresolved. The CDR3 is 14 amino acids. V was trimmed by 0 bases and J by 3 bases, leaving 5 bases between them. Germline V gene sequence: CDR1 MRHNA, CDR2 SNTAGT. For the CDR3, the DNA is TGTGCCAGCAGTGACTCCACACACACCGGGGAGCTGTTTTTT. It translates to CASSDSTHTGELFF.

DNA of the CDR3: TGCGCCAGCAGCCAAGATTTGGTGGGCCAGAACTATGGCTACACCTTC. Protein: CASSQDLVGQNYGYTF. V is TRBV4-3 and J is TRBJ1-2; D is unresolved. Per the germline V gene, CDR1 is LGHNA and CDR2 is YSLEER. The V end was cut by 0 bases, the J end by 2 bases, with 13 bases between. The CDR3 has 16 residues.

The V call is TRBV4-1, the J call TRBJ2-7; 9 positions match TRBD1. This CDR3 comprises 16 residues. Germline V gene lookup returns CDR1 MGHRA and CDR2 YSYEKL. The trim removed 3 bases at V and 5 bases at J, leaving 11 bases unmatched. The CDR3 loop is CASSHPRDREGHEQYF. CDR3 nucleotides: TGCGCCAGCAGCCATCCAAGGGACAGGGAGGGACACGAGCAGTACTTC.